The entry below gives a single T cell receptor beta chain sequence along with its context. Its antigen is currently unknown. Germline V gives CDR1 MDHEN, CDR2 SYDVKM. The CDR3 is made up of 16 amino acids. V lost 4 bases to trimming and J lost 2 bases, with 17 bases between them. Healthy bone marrow donors formed the donor group. It was with 60 Vbeta and 13 Jbeta primers that the PCR ran. Data came from immunoSEQ multiplex PCR; TCRdb stores just in-frame clones and leaves some out. The sample gives approximately 190,000 clones, 80% to 90% of which show up once; about 1.2% is in the top ten. The source of the sample is a study of cytomegalovirus exposure and HLA in healthy donors. Overall study context: Findings of an earlier analysis included roughly 120 million unique TCR beta sequences from roughly 200 million T cells. HLA-typed donors were the source of approximately 85 million unique TCRs held in an early data release. Whole-study findings and limits: In a later analysis, V- and J-gene trimming of beta chains associated with a DCLRE1C missense variant, replicated independently.

The chain carries TRBV28 and TRBJ1-1, with D tentatively TRBD1 (5 bases). Sequenced: PBMCs. The sequence was obtained from a man between 25 and 39 years old in good health and CMV-seronegative. In DNA form, the CDR3 reads TGTGCCAGCAGTTCCAATCGCCAGGACAAAAACACTGAAGCTTTCTTT. It specifies CASSSNRQDKNTEAFF. Combining the CDR3 with reference TRBV28 and TRBJ1-1 gives the whole variable domain DVKVTQSSRYLVKRTGEKVFLECVQDMDHENMFWYRQDPGLGLRLIYFSYDVKMKEKGDIPEGYSVSREKKERFSLILESASTNQTSMYLCASSSNRQDKNTEAFFGQGTRLTVV.